This TCR beta chain was captured in a study of identical twins. Each cDNA held unique molecular identifiers, and template switching gave it a universal primer site. From the 5' RACE reads, TCRdb called clonotypes with MiXCR, one entry per CDR3 protein. The repertoire holds approximately 550,000 distinct CDR3 sequences, with about 22% as singletons. Germline V gene lookup returns CDR1 ENHRY and CDR2 SYGVKD. The CDR3 consists of 15 residues. The ends lost 8 bases at V and 4 bases at J; junction bases unmatched: 11. This clonotype was seen more than once but under ten times. What it binds is not known. Study results and caveats: Within twin pairs, the out-of-frame alpha sequences they shared showed excess low generation probability.

A further study also used this sample, focusing on yellow fever vaccine responses in identical twins.

The rearrangement uses TRBV10-3 and TRBJ2-3; 8 nucleotides align to TRBD2. This TCR was recovered from a woman aged 18-29 years in good health. The source material was CD4+ T cells sorted from blood. The CDR3 reads CAIALQAGAADTQYF. CDR3 in DNA: TGTGCCATCGCGTTACAAGCGGGAGCTGCAGATACGCAGTATTTT.